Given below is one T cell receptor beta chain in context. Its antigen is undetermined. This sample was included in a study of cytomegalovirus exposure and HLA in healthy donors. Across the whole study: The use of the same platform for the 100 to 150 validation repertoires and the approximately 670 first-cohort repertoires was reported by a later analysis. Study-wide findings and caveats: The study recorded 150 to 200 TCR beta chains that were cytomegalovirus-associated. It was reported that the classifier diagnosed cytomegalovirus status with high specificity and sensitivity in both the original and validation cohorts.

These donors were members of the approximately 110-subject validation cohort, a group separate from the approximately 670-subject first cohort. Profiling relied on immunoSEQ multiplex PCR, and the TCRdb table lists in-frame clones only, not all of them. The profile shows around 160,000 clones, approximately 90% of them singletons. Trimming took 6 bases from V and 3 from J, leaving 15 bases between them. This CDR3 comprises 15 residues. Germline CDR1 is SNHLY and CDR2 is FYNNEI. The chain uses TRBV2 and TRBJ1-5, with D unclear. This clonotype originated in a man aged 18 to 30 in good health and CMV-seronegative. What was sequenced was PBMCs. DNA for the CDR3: TGTGCCAGCAGCCCACGGGCGGGAGACAATCAGCCCCAGCATTTT. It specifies CASSPRAGDNQPQHF. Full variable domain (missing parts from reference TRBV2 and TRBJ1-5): EPEVTQTPSHQVTQMGQEVILRCVPISNHLYFYWYRQILGQKVEFLVSFYNNEISEKSEIFDDQFSVERPDGSNFTLKIRSTKLEDSAMYFCASSPRAGDNQPQHFGDGTRLSIL.